This entry concerns a single TCR beta chain. The antigen remains undetermined. The sample originates from a study of early T cells in non-severe SARS-CoV-2 infection. Study-wide results and limits: Comparison of clonotypes with VDJdb favored anti-spike CD8 responses while missing private and CD4 specificities.

The protocol attached unique molecular identifiers to individual cDNA molecules. TCRdb called the 5' RACE reads again in MiXCR, with one record for every CDR3 protein. The table has over 80,000 distinct CDR3 sequences, approximately 12% seen once; the top ten hold 3.5% to 5%. Germline CDR1 is KGHSH and CDR2 is LQKENI. V shed 6 bases and J 12 bases; nucleotides not matched to a gene: 12. The CDR3 has 14 residues. The V gene is TRBV18, the J gene TRBJ1-4; 8 nucleotides align to TRBD1. The specimen was whole blood, collected at baseline. This TCR came from an adult who was a healthcare worker with PCR-confirmed SARS-CoV-2 infection or an uninfected control (not recorded which). CDR3 region: CASSPPGQGEELFF. The DNA for the CDR3 is TGTGCCAGCTCTCCCCCCGGACAGGGTGAGGAACTGTTTTTT. The full variable domain, with the rest looked up from reference TRBV18 and TRBJ1-4, is NAGVMQNPRHLVRRRGQEARLRCSPMKGHSHVYWYRQLPEEGLKFMVYLQKENIIDESGMPKERFSAEFPKEGPSILRIQQVVRGDSAAYFCASSPPGQGEELFFGSGTQLSVL.